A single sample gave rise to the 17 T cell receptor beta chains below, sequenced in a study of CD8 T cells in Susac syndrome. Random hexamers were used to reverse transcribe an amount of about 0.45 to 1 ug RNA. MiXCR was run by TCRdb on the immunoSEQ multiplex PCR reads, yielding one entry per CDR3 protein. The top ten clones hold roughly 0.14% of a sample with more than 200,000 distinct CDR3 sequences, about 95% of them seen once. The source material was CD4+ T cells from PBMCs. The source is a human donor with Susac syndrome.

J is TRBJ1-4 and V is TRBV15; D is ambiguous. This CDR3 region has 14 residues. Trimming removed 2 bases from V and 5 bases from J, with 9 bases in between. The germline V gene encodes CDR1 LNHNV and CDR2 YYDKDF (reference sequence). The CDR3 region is CATSRPSINEKLFF. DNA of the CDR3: TGTGCCACCAGCAGACCCTCAATAAATGAAAAACTGTTTTTT.

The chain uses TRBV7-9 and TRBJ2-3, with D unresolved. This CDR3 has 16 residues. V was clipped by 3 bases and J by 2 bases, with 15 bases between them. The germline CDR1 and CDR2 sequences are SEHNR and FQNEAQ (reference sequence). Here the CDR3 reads CASSLTNTGPTDTQYF. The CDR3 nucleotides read TGTGCCAGCAGCTTGACCAACACTGGTCCCACAGATACGCAGTATTTT.

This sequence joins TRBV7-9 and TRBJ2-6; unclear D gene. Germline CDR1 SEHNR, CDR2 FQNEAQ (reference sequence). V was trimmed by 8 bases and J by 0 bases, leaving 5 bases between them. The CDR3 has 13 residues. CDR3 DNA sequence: TGTGCCAGCGGGAACTCTGGGGCCAACGTCCTGACTTTC. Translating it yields CASGNSGANVLTF.

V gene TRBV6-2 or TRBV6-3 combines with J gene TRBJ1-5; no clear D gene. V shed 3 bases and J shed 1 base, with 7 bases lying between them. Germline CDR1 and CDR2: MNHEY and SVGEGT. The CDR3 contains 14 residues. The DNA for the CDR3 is TGTGCCAGCAGTTATCGAGGGAGCAATCAGCCCCAGCATTTT. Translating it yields CASSYRGSNQPQHF.

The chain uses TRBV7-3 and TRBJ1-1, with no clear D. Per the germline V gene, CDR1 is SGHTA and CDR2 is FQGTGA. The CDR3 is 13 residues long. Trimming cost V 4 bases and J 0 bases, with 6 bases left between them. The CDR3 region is CASSYDLNTEAFF. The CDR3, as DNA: TGTGCCAGCAGCTACGACCTGAACACTGAAGCTTTCTTT.

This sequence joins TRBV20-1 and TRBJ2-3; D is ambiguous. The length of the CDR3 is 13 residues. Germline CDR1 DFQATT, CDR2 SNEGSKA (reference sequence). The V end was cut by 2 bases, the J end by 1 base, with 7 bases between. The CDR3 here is CSARPGGTDTQYF. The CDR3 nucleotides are TGCAGTGCTAGACCTGGGGGCACAGATACGCAGTATTTT.

The CDR3 here is CASSPTGSYEQYF. The CDR3 DNA reads as TGTGCCAGCAGCCCTACAGGGTCCTACGAGCAGTACTTC. This chain joins TRBV12-3 or TRBV12-4 and TRBJ2-7; D perhaps matches TRBD1 (6 bases). V lost 6 bases to trimming and J lost 1 base, with 10 bases between them. The CDR3 covers 13 residues.

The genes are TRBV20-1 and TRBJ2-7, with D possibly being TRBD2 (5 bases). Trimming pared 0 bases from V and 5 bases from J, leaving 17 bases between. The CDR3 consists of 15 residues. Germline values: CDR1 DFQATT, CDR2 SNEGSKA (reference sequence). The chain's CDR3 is CSAREVLAVRDEQYF. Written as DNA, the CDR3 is TGCAGTGCTAGAGAAGTCCTAGCAGTACGAGACGAGCAGTACTTC.

The DNA of the CDR3 is TGTGCCAGTAGTAAGACTAGCGGGGGGACTAGCACAGATACGCAGTATTTT. Its translation is CASSKTSGGTSTDTQYF. The J gene is TRBJ2-3, the V gene TRBV19; TRBD2 matches 13 bases. Germline V gene sequence: CDR1 LNHDA, CDR2 SQIVND (reference sequence). The CDR3 contains 17 residues. With V trimmed by 4 bases and J by 0 bases, 4 bases remained unmatched.

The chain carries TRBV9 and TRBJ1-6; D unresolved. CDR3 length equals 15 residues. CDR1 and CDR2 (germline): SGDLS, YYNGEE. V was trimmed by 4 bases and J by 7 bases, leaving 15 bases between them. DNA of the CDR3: TGTGCCAGCAGCCTCCCCTCGGCCCTCAATTCACCCCTCCACTTT. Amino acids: CASSLPSALNSPLHF.

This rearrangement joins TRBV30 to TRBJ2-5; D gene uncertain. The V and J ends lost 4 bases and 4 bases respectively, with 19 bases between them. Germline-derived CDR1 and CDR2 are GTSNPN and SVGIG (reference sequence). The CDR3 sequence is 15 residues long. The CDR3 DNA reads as TGTGCCTGGAATCCTCTAAAAGGGTTCGGAGAGACCCAGTACTTC. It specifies CAWNPLKGFGETQYF.

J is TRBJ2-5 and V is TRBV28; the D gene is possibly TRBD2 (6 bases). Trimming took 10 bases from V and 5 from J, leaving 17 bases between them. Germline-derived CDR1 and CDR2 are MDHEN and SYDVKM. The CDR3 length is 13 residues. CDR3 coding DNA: TGTGCCACCCGGAGGGGTCCTGGGGAGACCCAGTACTTC. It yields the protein CATRRGPGETQYF.

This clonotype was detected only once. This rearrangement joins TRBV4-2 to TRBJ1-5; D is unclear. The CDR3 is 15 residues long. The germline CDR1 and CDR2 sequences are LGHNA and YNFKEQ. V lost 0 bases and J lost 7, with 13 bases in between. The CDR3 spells CASSQDWRRPQPQHF. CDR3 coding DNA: TGTGCCAGCAGCCAAGATTGGAGGCGACCCCAGCCCCAGCATTTT.

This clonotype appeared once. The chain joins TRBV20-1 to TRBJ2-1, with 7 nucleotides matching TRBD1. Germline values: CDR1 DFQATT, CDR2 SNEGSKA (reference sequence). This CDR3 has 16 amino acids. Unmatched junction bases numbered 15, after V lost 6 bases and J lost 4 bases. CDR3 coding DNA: TGCAGTGCCGTCGAGGGGGCAGGGAGTTCTTACAATGAGCAGTTCTTC. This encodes CSAVEGAGSSYNEQFF.

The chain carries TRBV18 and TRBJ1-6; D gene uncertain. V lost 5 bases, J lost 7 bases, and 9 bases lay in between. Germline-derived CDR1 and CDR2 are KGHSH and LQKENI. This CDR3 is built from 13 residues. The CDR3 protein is CASSGEGNSPLHF. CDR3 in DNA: TGTGCCAGCTCAGGGGAAGGAAATTCACCCCTCCACTTT.

CDR3 protein: CASSLEDAGSLGTQYF. DNA for the CDR3: TGTGCCAGCAGCTTAGAGGACGCGGGGTCGTTGGGTACGCAGTATTTT. J is TRBJ2-3 and V is TRBV11-3; D possibly corresponds to TRBD2 (6 bases). V was pared by 0 bases and J by 8 bases, with 18 bases between. The CDR3 extends over 16 amino acids. Germline lookup yields CDR1 SGHNT and CDR2 YENEEA.

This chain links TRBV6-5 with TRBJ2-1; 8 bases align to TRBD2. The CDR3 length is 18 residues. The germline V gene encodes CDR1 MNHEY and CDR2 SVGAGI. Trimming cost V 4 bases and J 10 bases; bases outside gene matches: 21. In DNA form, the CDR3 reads TGTGCCAGCAGTTCGATCGCGGGGGGTCATACACAGAGGGGAGAGCAGTTCTTC. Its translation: CASSSIAGGHTQRGEQFF.